Given below is one T cell receptor (beta chain) in context. Some clones are missing from TCRdb's copy, which holds only in-frame ones; the method was immunoSEQ multiplex PCR. There are 30,000 to 40,000 clones in the sample; about nine tenths occur only once, and 0.4% to 0.6% lies in the top ten. This sample is part of a study of T cell changes during pregnancy in multiple sclerosis. From germline, CDR1 is SGHAT and CDR2 FQNNGV. J lost 7 bases, V lost 8 bases, and 20 bases had no gene match. The CDR3 has 16 amino acids. V usage is TRBV11-2 and J usage is TRBJ2-7, with 7 bases lining up with TRBD2. Sequencing used CD4+ T cells from peripheral blood mononuclear cells, obtained in the first trimester of pregnancy. The TCR comes from a female donor in good health, enrolled as a control in a pregnancy study. CDR3: CASRPGGFVGDLEQYF. Here the CDR3 DNA reads TGTGCCAGCCGACCCGGGGGGTTCGTGGGTGATTTGGAGCAGTACTTC.